This T cell receptor beta chain was obtained from a study of Ad26.COV2.S vaccination and SARS-CoV-2 variants. Per germline, CDR1 SEHNR and CDR2 FQNEAQ (reference sequence). Trimming took 3 bases from V and 3 from J, leaving 11 bases between them. The CDR3 is 14 amino acids. The protocol was immunoSEQ multiplex PCR, while the TCRdb copy is restricted to in-frame clones and leaves out a portion. The sample includes about 370,000 clones, about 88% of them seen just once. Specified treatment: about 20 received Ad26.COV2.S at low or high dose, single or two shots; several received placebo; per-sample allocation not given. Each sample was drawn 63 days after the first injection (of vaccine or placebo). This Boston cohort included adults aged 18-55 years. The study used a vaccine consisting of an Ad26 vector that expressed Wuhan-strain SARS-CoV-2 spike.

The sequence was collected from a person between 18 and 59 years old who received the Ad26.COV2.S COVID-19 vaccine or a placebo. This chain uses TRBV7-9 with TRBJ1-2, with D unclear. The specimen was peripheral blood, collected in a trial of Ad26.COV2.S vaccine versus placebo. Here the CDR3 reads CASSFSGIDYGYTF. The CDR3 coding sequence is TGTGCCAGCAGCTTCTCCGGTATCGACTATGGCTACACCTTC. The full variable domain, with the rest looked up from reference TRBV7-9 and TRBJ1-2, is DTGVSQNPRHKITKRGQNVTFRCDPISEHNRLYWYRQTLGQGPEFLTYFQNEAQLEKSRLLSDRFSAERPKGSFSTLEIQRTEQGDSAMYLCASSFSGIDYGYTFGSGTRLTVV.